The rows below give T cell receptor beta chains drawn from one sample of a study of identical twins. TCRdb re-called the 5' RACE reads through MiXCR, storing one row per CDR3 protein. Of 650,000 to 750,000 distinct CDR3 sequences in the sample, less than 25% were seen once. These data are also associated with another study on T cells expressing NK-cell markers.

The sequenced sample consisted of PBMCs. These TCRs come from a woman under 30 in good health. Both conserved end residues are part of each CDR3. D genes are given only for firm matches. Rows give clone size only sometimes, using once, few, many, or a class for an expanded clone.

DNA	CDR3	D	size	V	J
TGTGCCAGCTCACCTTCAACAGAGATTCGTAATGAGCAGTTCTTC	CASSPSTEIRNEQFF	NA	NA	TRBV18	TRBJ2-1
TGTGCCAGCAGCCCACTCGGGGCGGGTGCTCAGCCCCAGCATTTT	CASSPLGAGAQPQHF	NA	few	TRBV5-5	TRBJ1-5
TGCAGCGTTGGACTGGGCGGGAGGCAAGAGACCCAGTACTTC	CSVGLGGRQETQYF	TRBD2	few	TRBV29-1	TRBJ2-5
TGTGCCAGCAGTGAAATGGCAGTCTACAATGAGCAGTTCTTC	CASSEMAVYNEQFF	NA	NA	TRBV6-1	TRBJ2-1
TGTGCCAGCAGTAAAATTCGGGACAGCGCCAATGAGCAGTTCTTC	CASSKIRDSANEQFF	TRBD1	few	TRBV11-2	TRBJ2-1
TGTGCCAGCAGAATGATGAGGGGGACTGAAGCTTTCTTT	CASRMMRGTEAFF	NA	few	TRBV12-3/TRBV12-4	TRBJ1-1
TGTGCCAGCAGCCCAGGATTCGACAGCATCACTGAAGCTTTCTTT	CASSPGFDSITEAFF	NA	NA	TRBV7-6	TRBJ1-1
TGCAGCGTTGACGGGACAGGGGCCTACGAGCAGTACTTC	CSVDGTGAYEQYF	TRBD1	NA	TRBV29-1	TRBJ2-7
TGTGCCAGCTCCCTCTTTGATGACAGCTCTGGAAACACCATATATTTT	CASSLFDDSSGNTIYF	NA	few	TRBV18	TRBJ1-3
TGTGCTAGTGGTTTGGTAGGGTACAATGAGCAGTTCTTC	CASGLVGYNEQFF	NA	NA	TRBV12-5	TRBJ2-1
TGCGCCAGCAGCTTGGAGGGGGCCGTTGAAGCTTTCTTT	CASSLEGAVEAFF	TRBD1	few	TRBV5-1	TRBJ1-1
TGTGCCAGCACCACCGGGACAACCTCCTACGAGCAGTACTTC	CASTTGTTSYEQYF	NA	NA	TRBV2	TRBJ2-7
TGTGCCAGCAGCTTAGGCTTTAGAGGGTACAATGAGCAGTTCTTC	CASSLGFRGYNEQFF	NA	few	TRBV11-1	TRBJ2-1
TGTGCCTGGGGTGGAGGGGACCCGCGGGGAAACATTCAGTACTTC	CAWGGGDPRGNIQYF	NA	NA	TRBV30	TRBJ2-4
TGTGCCAGCAGTGGGAGCGAACGGGAAGAGACCCAGTACTTC	CASSGSEREETQYF	NA	few	TRBV5-6	TRBJ2-5
TGTGCCATCAGTGATGTGGTTAGGGACACTGAAGCTTTCTTT	CAISDVVRDTEAFF	NA	many	TRBV10-3	TRBJ1-1
TGCGCCAGCAGCTCCGGGACTAGGATCTACGAGCAGTACTTC	CASSSGTRIYEQYF	TRBD2	few	TRBV5-1	TRBJ2-7
TGCGCCAGCAGCCAAGGTATAGCGGACGGTTATGGCTACACCTTC	CASSQGIADGYGYTF	NA	NA	TRBV4-1	TRBJ1-2
TGTGCCAGCGTCAGGGCACAGAGCTCCTACGAGCAGTACTTC	CASVRAQSSYEQYF	NA	NA	TRBV6-1	TRBJ2-7
TGTGCCGGCGGAGGAGGCGGGACCACAGATACGCAGTATTTT	CAGGGGGTTDTQYF	NA	NA	TRBV7-8	TRBJ2-3
TGTGCCAGCAGCTTACAGGGGCCAGCGACCTACGAGCAGTACTTC	CASSLQGPATYEQYF	TRBD1	NA	TRBV5-5	TRBJ2-7
TGCAGTGCGGGCCGAAATGAAAAACTGTTTTTT	CSAGRNEKLFF	NA	many	TRBV29-1	TRBJ1-4
TGCGCCAGCAGCCAAGATTGGAGTAGCGGCAGATTTTTTTCCTACGAGCAGTACTTC	CASSQDWSSGRFFSYEQYF	NA	NA	TRBV4-3	TRBJ2-7
TGCGCCAGCGAAGAAGAGGGTTCGGAGACCCAGTACTTC	CASEEEGSETQYF	NA	NA	TRBV5-1	TRBJ2-5
TGTGCCAGCAGTGAAGGAGGCTTCCGATCTAGGGAAGAGACCCAGTACTTC	CASSEGGFRSREETQYF	NA	NA	TRBV6-1	TRBJ2-5
TGTGCCAGCAGCCACAGCCAAGAGCAGTTCTTC	CASSHSQEQFF	NA	few	TRBV7-9	TRBJ2-1
TGCAGTGCAGCACAAAACACCGGGGAGCTGTTTTTT	CSAAQNTGELFF	NA	few	TRBV20-1	TRBJ2-2
TGTGCCAGTAGTCCCCCGACTAAGAGCGGGAGTCAGTTCTTC	CASSPPTKSGSQFF	TRBD2	few	TRBV19	TRBJ2-1
TGTGCCAGCAGTGGGGGACAGGGATACTACGGCTACACCTTC	CASSGGQGYYGYTF	TRBD1	NA	TRBV25-1	TRBJ1-2
TGCAGCGTTGAAGATCCATCGTTCTTC	CSVEDPSFF	NA	few	TRBV29-1	TRBJ2-1
TGCAGTGCTAGACCCCTGGGGTGGGAGCAGTACTTC	CSARPLGWEQYF	NA	many	TRBV20-1	TRBJ2-7
TGCAGCGTTGTTGGGGCCAATACCTACGAGCAGTACTTC	CSVVGANTYEQYF	NA	NA	TRBV29-1	TRBJ2-7
TGTGCCAGCAGTTACTCCAGGCAGAGGGGAGGATACGAGCAGTACTTC	CASSYSRQRGGYEQYF	NA	NA	TRBV6-5	TRBJ2-7
TGTGCCAGCAGCGGCCTTGGGGGGGGGCCAAATGAGCAGTTCTTC	CASSGLGGGPNEQFF	NA	NA	TRBV9	TRBJ2-1
TGCAGTGCCAACCCCGGGACTAGCGGCCGTGGGAATGAGCAGTTCTTC	CSANPGTSGRGNEQFF	TRBD2	NA	TRBV20-1	TRBJ2-1
TGTGCCAGCAGCATGGGACAGGGTGGCGATGAGCAGTTCTTC	CASSMGQGGDEQFF	TRBD1	few	TRBV2	TRBJ2-1
TGCAGTGCTAGAGCCGGACAGATCCCCACAGATACGCAGTATTTT	CSARAGQIPTDTQYF	NA	few	TRBV20-1	TRBJ2-3
TGCAGCGTCCCCGGGACTAGTTTCTACGAGCAGTACTTC	CSVPGTSFYEQYF	TRBD2	few	TRBV20-1	TRBJ2-7
TGCAGTGCTAGATTAGGCCGCTACGAGCAGTACTTC	CSARLGRYEQYF	NA	few	TRBV20-1	TRBJ2-7
TGTGCCAGCAGCCCACAGGGGGGGGGTAGCACAGATACGCAGTATTTT	CASSPQGGGSTDTQYF	NA	NA	TRBV7-2	TRBJ2-3
TGTGCCAGCAGCGTAGGTAGCGGGCCCCTTTCGTTTACCGGGGAGCTGTTTTTT	CASSVGSGPLSFTGELFF	TRBD2	few	TRBV9	TRBJ2-2
TGTGCCAGCAGCTTCGACTCGAAAAACATTCAGTACTTC	CASSFDSKNIQYF	NA	NA	TRBV7-9	TRBJ2-4
TGTGCCAGCAGCTTGCTAGGGACTAGTACGGTGCAGTACTTC	CASSLLGTSTVQYF	TRBD2	few	TRBV5-6	TRBJ2-7
TGTGCCAGCAGACCCCGGGAATTCCCGTACGAGCAGTACTTC	CASRPREFPYEQYF	NA	NA	TRBV12-3/TRBV12-4	TRBJ2-7
TGTGCCAGCAGCTTAGCGGGACAGGGATCGAACCAGCACTTC	CASSLAGQGSNQHF	TRBD1	NA	TRBV7-9	TRBJ2-5
TGTGCCAGCAGCTTATTATCTCGGCTAGGACAGACGACTTTCTTT	CASSLLSRLGQTTFF	NA	NA	TRBV7-2	TRBJ1-1
TGTGCCAGCAGTCCTTTGGCCGTGACAGCGAACACCGGGGAGCTGTTTTTT	CASSPLAVTANTGELFF	NA	NA	TRBV27	TRBJ2-2
TGTGCTAGCAGCTTAGTGTTCACCGGCGGGACCGGGGAGCTGTTTTTT	CASSLVFTGGTGELFF	NA	NA	TRBV7-7	TRBJ2-2
TGCAGCGTTGAGGCGCCGCAGCACACAGATACGCAGTATTTT	CSVEAPQHTDTQYF	NA	once	TRBV29-1	TRBJ2-3
TGTGCCAGCAGCCGACGGGGGGGCTCCACCTACAATGAGCAGTTCTTC	CASSRRGGSTYNEQFF	TRBD2	few	TRBV14	TRBJ2-1
TGTGCCAGCACCCTTAGTGGGACAGGGGGCACCGGGGAGCTGTTTTTT	CASTLSGTGGTGELFF	TRBD1	NA	TRBV6-1	TRBJ2-2
TGTGCCAGCGTATACAGGGGTACAGATACGCAGTATTTT	CASVYRGTDTQYF	TRBD1	many	TRBV12-3/TRBV12-4	TRBJ2-3
TGTGCCAGCAGGGACTACCTCACTGATGAGCAGTTCTTC	CASRDYLTDEQFF	NA	NA	TRBV6-1	TRBJ2-1
TGTGCCAGCAGCCCAGGACCGAGGGCGGGCACCGGGGAGCTGTTTTTT	CASSPGPRAGTGELFF	NA	many	TRBV7-2	TRBJ2-2
TGCAGTGGGTACAAGGACCATGGCTACACCTTC	CSGYKDHGYTF	NA	many	TRBV20-1	TRBJ1-2